Here is one T cell receptor beta chain with its context. Its antigen is unknown. It has no much larger one-base neighbor in the sample; base qualities were not kept. Cut back by 1 base and 0 bases, the V and J ends lie 7 bases apart. Reading from cysteine to phenylalanine, the CDR3 counts 15 amino acids. The only DNA kept is the CDR3, 45 bases in frame from the first base. Looking up the germline V gene yields CDR1 KGHSH and CDR2 LQKENI. Library preparation used the immunoSEQ multiplex PCR assay. For the multiplex PCR, a mixture combining 60 forward primers for TCR Vbeta segments and 13 reverse primers for TCR Jbeta segments was used. The CDR3 region of rearranged TCR beta genes was amplified from genomic DNA with a multiplex PCR assay. Amplified TCR beta libraries were sequenced as 87-base-pair reads on the Illumina HiSeq System. The original methods were these. In a later analysis, roughly 80 million unique TCR beta chains were counted across the roughly 610 repertoires, and around 11 million of these chains were shared by at least two donors. Raw reads were error-corrected and collapsed into unique sequences with a nearest-neighbor algorithm that merged closely related sequences to remove PCR and sequencing errors. CDR3 sequences were aligned to IMGT reference sequences to assign V, D and J gene segments. For a sequence to be retained, at least a six-nucleotide match to both a V gene segment and a J gene segment was required. A rearrangement was called productive if the CDR3 had no stop codons and remained in frame with V and J, and every other rearrangement was called non-productive. Following IMGT convention, CDR3 was defined as the stretch from the second conserved V-encoded cysteine to the conserved J-encoded phenylalanine. In an earlier analysis of around 570 of the donors, sequences lacking an unambiguous match to a single V gene segment were excluded. An earlier analysis of 587 of the donors called V segments functional above 56.7% productive rearrangements and segregating when the between-donor standard deviation exceeded 5%. A statistical classification framework was built for diagnosing cytomegalovirus status from the catalog of TCR beta chain sequences. V and J gene assignment, in a later analysis, came from comparing TCR nucleotide sequences with IMGT/GENE-DB human TR gene sequences. Using the TCRdist pipeline, a later analysis assigned CDR3 sequences along with most-parsimonious VDJ recombination scenarios. In a later analysis, every TCR beta chain was defined by the combination of its CDR3 amino acid sequence and its V-gene family, and reads without a unique V-gene family were dropped. In a later analysis, 550 to 650 highly shared, low-generation-probability nucleotide sequences were removed to address suspected cross-contamination and a sequencing artifact. For each public chain, a later analysis derived a clonal expansion index from normalized ranks of inferred template counts within each repertoire. In a later analysis, generation probabilities were computed using a VDJ recombination model fitted to out-of-frame rearrangements, and the results were checked against IGoR. In a later analysis, hypergeometric tests were used to score TCR-TCR, TCR-HLA and TCR-CMV co-occurrence, with a repertoire-size bias correction applied to TCR pairs. A later analysis estimated false discovery rates by permuting HLA or CMV assignments 20 times. In a later analysis, co-occurring TCRs were grouped using DBSCAN, and TCRdist sequence similarity was added for clustering within HLA-allele-positive subsets. Repertoires with fewer than 30,000 or more than 120,000 public chains, plus five repertoires with anomalous nucleotide sharing, were excluded from co-occurrence clustering. Sourced from immuneACCESS, this table was stored by TCRdb with only in-frame sequences that have V and J called. A share of the clones is absent; for the studies checked, an unresolved V gene accounts for under half, and the remainder has no known explanation. Clone size and the V and J calls come from that table; the DNA yielded D and trimming. The sample table lists approximately 280,000 clones, roughly 90% of them with a count of one. The biggest ten clones account for about 2% of the sample.

The cohort comprised fewer than 750 healthy bone marrow donors. At the time of sampling, every cohort member was nominally healthy, though immune exposures that went unrecorded were likely present. The donor was CMV seronegative and was included in the group of under 450 seronegative cohort members. Each donor provided a peripheral blood sample, and peripheral blood mononuclear cells were used for TCR beta sequencing. Genomic DNA extraction from the blood cell samples was performed with the Qiagen DNeasy Blood Extraction Kit. This specimen comes from a study of cytomegalovirus exposure and HLA in healthy donors (TCRdb year 2017). About the investigation overall: An earlier analysis of 587 of the donors reported 276 Gb of sequence data and 90 million to 120 million unique TCR beta sequences obtained from around 180 million T cells. Genome-wide SNP genotypes for about three fifths of the 666 donors were used in a later genetic analysis, which treated that subset as a discovery cohort. The study was designed to test whether signatures of past pathogen exposure could be identified by cataloging public T cell receptors. Using immunosequencing, the study profiled T cell repertoires from 550 to 750 subjects and related those repertoires to cytomegalovirus serostatus. An earlier analysis of some 600 of the donors applied high-throughput TCR beta sequencing to assess whether each TCR beta V gene segment acted as functional or pseudogenic. On average, roughly 200,000 unique TCR beta nucleotide sequences were sequenced per donor among some 420 genotyped donors of the cohort, with about 17% of those sequences being non-productive. All discovery cohort repertoires had been generated using a single sequencing platform. A handful of DR-DQ haplotypes were handled as single units for association and clustering because linkage in the cohort was strong. Of the roughly 420 genotyped donors, less than 85% were placed in the genetic ancestry cluster associated with self-reported Caucasian donors. To predict cytomegalovirus infection status, the study brought together high-throughput TCR immunosequencing, statistical association of individual TCRs with disease status, and machine learning. In a later analysis, previously published TCR beta repertoires from roughly 710 donors were re-analyzed and high-resolution HLA genotyping was added so that TCR occurrence patterns could be studied. Donor age, sex, ethnicity and CMV serostatus were compiled alongside the repertoire data. Typing coverage differed by locus: A, B, C, DRB1 and DQB1 were typed in about 629-640 donors, DQA1 in about 560, DPA1 in 600 to 610, and DPB1 in just under 490. An early release covering about 600 HLA-typed donors comprised approximately 300 gigabases of sequencing data and about 90 million unique TCR sequences. HLA typing included class I and class II loci at four-digit resolution. Rather than using new phenotypic data, the later analysis identified candidate immune exposures from TCR beta sequences and from how often those sequences occurred across donors. Along with the approximately 600-subject first cohort, a separate validation cohort of over 90 different subjects was used. General study outcomes and caveats: Roughly uniform sequencing depth across donors was assumed in presence/absence analyses, although this assumption may not hold. A further reported finding was that TCR beta sequences accurately predicted the HLA-A and HLA-B alleles for most subjects in the first cohort. Because the 87-base-pair reads could not distinguish some IMGT-functional V segments, including TRBV6-2 and TRBV6-3, those segments were excluded. Three of the identified cytomegalovirus-associated TCR beta chains were confirmed in vitro to be specific for cytomegalovirus antigens. A total of 164 TCR beta chains were listed by the study as associated with cytomegalovirus. In a later analysis, TCR association rates were found to vary across HLA loci, with the most associated TCRs seen for DRB1 alleles and the fewest for HLA-C alleles. It was suggested by the authors that the approach could potentially be generalized to other disease states and immunological phenotypes. Most TCR sequences were observed very rarely across donors, whereas some public TCRs were present in many individuals. Because HLA typing was missing for some donors at each locus, association tests included only the typed subset. Compared with the approximately 720-donor mean, donors in an Asian-associated ancestry cluster had fewer N-insertions in productive TCRs, according to a later genetic analysis. In both the original and validation cohorts, the classifier was reported to diagnose cytomegalovirus status with high specificity and sensitivity. In a later analysis, HLA-associated TCR beta chains were found to be more clonally expanded and to have lower generation probabilities than equally common non-associated chains. In a later analysis, about 17,000 TCR beta sequences were associated with specific HLA alleles at a false discovery rate of 0.05. Immune exposure information for the cohort was limited to CMV serostatus. According to a later analysis, most CMV-associated TCR beta chains appeared to be HLA-restricted, and the HLA associations seemed to be driven largely by CMV exposure. Strong co-occurrence of HLA alleles, especially DR and DQ, made assigning TCR associations to individual alleles difficult. Correlated functional status among segregating V segments might be attributable to linkage disequilibrium, but an unknown experimental factor could not be ruled out. In a later genetic analysis, a missense DCLRE1C variant was associated with V-gene and J-gene trimming of TCR beta chains, and the association was replicated in an independent cohort. The cohort was sequenced for TCR beta chains only, and without alpha or paired-chain data the features that could be detected were limited. Because counts were too low, approximately 18 rarely observed V segments, including chromosome 9 orphons, were excluded from the earlier analysis of 587 of the donors. An earlier analysis of approximately 590 of the donors showed that most TCR beta V segments appeared in productive rearrangements either about 90% or about 30% of the time, which broadly matched IMGT annotations. A cluster of highly shared sequence variants was judged likely to be a technical artifact of the sequencing pipeline. A later analysis reported that several top co-occurrence clusters appeared linked to parvovirus B19, influenza, CMV and Epstein-Barr virus.

The receptor's source is a woman aged 18 to 35 in good health and CMV-seronegative. The sequence links TRBV18 to TRBJ1-3; D gene: possibly TRBD1, on 5 matching bases. Sequenced: PBMCs. The base sequence is TGTGCCAGCTCACCACAGCAGGGCTCTGGAAACACCATATATTTT. It translates to CASSPQQGSGNTIYF. The entire variable domain, with the stretches around the CDR3 drawn from the reference TRBV18 and TRBJ1-3 proteins, is NAGVMQNPRHLVRRRGQEARLRCSPMKGHSHVYWYRQLPEEGLKFMVYLQKENIIDESGMPKERFSAEFPKEGPSILRIQQVVRGDSAAYFCASSPQQGSGNTIYFGEGSWLTVV.